The 27 T cell receptor beta chains presented below share a single source sample, sequenced in a study of T cell responses to AZD1222 COVID-19 vaccine. The table came from immunoSEQ multiplex PCR; TCRdb's copy has only in-frame clones and leaves some out. The sample records about 94,000 clones, around 87% being singletons. The sequenced sample was peripheral blood, obtained on day 0 of AZD1222 vaccination. All receptors come from an adult in good health.

This chain joins TRBV18 and TRBJ1-4; D is possibly TRBD1 (6 bases). V gave up 5 bases and J gave up 7 bases, with 14 bases separating them. This CDR3 comprises 14 residues. Germline CDR1 KGHSH, CDR2 LQKENI. CDR3 nucleotide sequence: TGTGCCAGCTCAACTCAGGGGCCTAGTGAAAAACTGTTTTTT. It encodes CASSTQGPSEKLFF.

The V gene is TRBV18, the J gene TRBJ2-1; D perhaps matches TRBD1 (6 bases). This CDR3 is 17 amino acids long. Germline CDR1 KGHSH, CDR2 LQKENI. V lost 2 bases, J lost 2 bases, and 16 bases lay in between. The chain's CDR3 is CASSPTDTGSPYNEQFF. In nucleotides, the CDR3 is TGTGCCAGCTCACCAACGGATACAGGGAGCCCCTACAATGAGCAGTTCTTC.

This rearrangement joins TRBV13 to TRBJ1-1, with 8 positions matching TRBD1. V lost 6 bases and J lost 4; bases outside the gene matches: 7. The CDR3 has 14 amino acids. Germline V gene lookup returns CDR1 PRHDT and CDR2 FYEKMQ (reference sequence). The CDR3 protein is CASRLTGQGTEAFF. The CDR3 nucleotides read TGTGCCAGCAGATTGACTGGACAGGGCACTGAAGCTTTCTTT.

J is TRBJ1-3 and V is TRBV7-2, with unresolved D. V gave up 0 bases and J gave up 0 bases, with 6 bases separating them. The length of the CDR3 is 15 residues. Germline values: CDR1 SGHTA, CDR2 FQGNSA. This CDR3 is CASSLAGNSGNTIYF. The CDR3 DNA reads TGTGCCAGCAGCTTAGCAGGGAACTCTGGAAACACCATATATTTT.

The V and J genes are TRBV7-5 and TRBJ1-3; the listed D gene, TRBD1, was not tested against the DNA. TRBV7-5 is classified as a pseudogene. The length of the CDR3 is 14 residues. CDR3 amino acids: CVRSSDRVGNTIYF. CDR3 bases: TGTGTCAGAAGCTCCGACAGGGTTGGAAACACCATATATTTT.

This chain links TRBV2 with TRBJ1-2; D possibly corresponds to TRBD1 (5 bases). Germline CDR1 SNHLY, CDR2 FYNNEI. The CDR3 spans 13 residues. V lost 6 bases to trimming and J lost 8 bases, with 16 bases between them. Here the CDR3 DNA reads TGTGCCAGCAGGGGGCAGGGACCTAGGGGCTACACCTTC. Amino acids: CASRGQGPRGYTF.

This sequence joins TRBV3-1 (or the pseudogene TRBV3-2) and TRBJ1-4, with a tentative D call TRBD1 (5 bases). Germline V gene lookup returns CDR1 LGHDT and CDR2 YNNKEL (reference sequence). The V end was cut by 2 bases, the J end by 7 bases, with 14 bases between. The CDR3 extends over 15 amino acids. CDR3 region: CASSQTQGNGEKLFF. CDR3 nucleotide sequence: TGTGCCAGCAGCCAAACCCAGGGTAATGGTGAAAAACTGTTTTTT.

This rearrangement joins TRBV9 to TRBJ1-6; D call uncertain. CDR1 and CDR2 from the germline V gene are SGDLS and YYNGEE. The V end was cut by 2 bases, the J end by 9 bases, with 15 bases between. The CDR3 runs to 15 residues. CDR3 DNA: TGTGCCAGCAGCGTGCGGGGTCTGGGAGGTTCACCCCTCCACTTT. Protein product: CASSVRGLGGSPLHF.

V is TRBV7-9 and J is TRBJ1-1; D gene ambiguous. The length of the CDR3 is 13 residues. The germline gives CDR1 SEHNR, CDR2 FQNEAQ (reference sequence). Trimming took off 5 bases at V and 10 bases at J, with 17 bases between the two ends. The CDR3, as DNA: TGTGCCAGCAGCCATCAGACCGGACGGGGAGCTTTCTTT. Its translation is CASSHQTGRGAFF.

CDR3 nucleotide sequence: TGTGCCAGCAGCGAACGACTAGCGGGCCCTCAAGATACGCAGTATTTT. Translation: CASSERLAGPQDTQYF. This chain connects TRBV7-3 to TRBJ2-3; 10 bases are a match to TRBD2. V was clipped by 5 bases and J by 5 bases; unmatched bases: 10. The germline CDR1 and CDR2 sequences are SGHTA and FQGTGA. CDR3 length equals 16 residues.

The chain couples TRBV6-5 to TRBJ2-7; 9 bases fit TRBD1. V lost 5 bases and J lost 5; bases outside the gene matches: 4. The CDR3 length is 13 residues. The germline V gene has CDR1 MNHEY and CDR2 SVGAGI. The CDR3: CASSLDRGHEQYF. In DNA, the CDR3 is TGTGCCAGCAGTCTGGACAGGGGACACGAGCAGTACTTC.

The rearrangement uses TRBV3-1 (or the pseudogene TRBV3-2) and TRBJ1-3, with D possibly matching TRBD1 (6 bases). The CDR3 contains 15 residues. Germline values: CDR1 LGHDT, CDR2 YNNKEL (reference sequence). The V gene lost 5 bases and the J gene lost 3 bases, with 14 bases spanning the gap. The DNA for the CDR3 is TGTGCCAGCAGCGAGAGCGTACAGGGTGGAAACACCATATATTTT. Translating gives CASSESVQGGNTIYF.

CDR3 loop: CASSPTGGRVQPQHF. In nucleotides, the CDR3 is TGTGCCAGCTCACCGACAGGGGGACGAGTTCAGCCCCAGCATTTT. V usage is TRBV18 and J usage is TRBJ1-5; 9 nucleotides align to TRBD1. The length of the CDR3 is 15 residues. The germline CDR1 and CDR2 sequences are KGHSH and LQKENI. Trimming removed 3 bases from V and 6 bases from J; junction bases left unmatched: 6.

The chain is built from TRBV7-2 and TRBJ1-4; tentatively, D is TRBD1 (5 bases). Per germline, CDR1 SGHTA and CDR2 FQGNSA. The CDR3 runs 16 residues. Trimming pared 1 base from V and 4 bases from J, leaving 13 bases between. The DNA for the CDR3 is TGTGCCAGCAGCTTAGGAGGAGGGACTCTTAATGAAAAACTGTTTTTT. Amino acids: CASSLGGGTLNEKLFF.

V and J are TRBV7-2 and TRBJ1-6; D is ambiguous. Trimming took off 4 bases at V and 7 bases at J, with 11 bases between the two ends. The germline gives CDR1 SGHTA, CDR2 FQGNSA. This CDR3 spans 14 amino acids. The CDR3 DNA reads as TGTGCCAGCAGCTCCGGAGCTGGGAATTCACCCCTCCACTTT. Translation gives CASSSGAGNSPLHF. Drawing the rest from reference TRBV7-2 and TRBJ1-6, the complete variable domain is GAGVSQSPSNKVTEKGKDVELRCDPISGHTALYWYRQSLGQGLEFLIYFQGNSAPDKSGLPSDRFSAERTGGSVSTLTIQRTQQEDSAVYLCASSSGAGNSPLHFGNGTRLTVT.

The rearrangement uses TRBV12-5 and TRBJ2-7; maybe TRBD1 (6 bases). Germline assignment: CDR1 LGHNT and CDR2 FRNRAP. The V and J ends lost 1 base and 0 bases respectively, with 13 bases between them. This CDR3 is built from 16 residues. This CDR3 reads CASGLAPGTTSYEQYF. The CDR3 coding sequence is TGTGCTAGTGGTTTGGCGCCCGGGACAACCTCCTACGAGCAGTACTTC.

For this clone: A junction boundary mismatches the germline segment, possibly from a read error. V is TRBV7-7 and J is TRBJ2-5; maybe TRBD1 (6 bases). The CDR3 spans 15 residues. Germline CDR1 is SSHAT and CDR2 is FNYEAQ (reference sequence). The CDR3 DNA follows: TGTGCTAGCAGCTTACTTACAGGGCACCAAGAGACCCAGTACTTC. Its protein product is CASSLLTGHQETQYF.

The chain recombines TRBV4-2 with TRBJ2-1; possibly TRBD2 for D (5 bases). Germline V CDR1 and CDR2: LGHNA, YNFKEQ. This CDR3 spans 16 amino acids. V was pared by 0 bases and J by 3 bases, with 12 bases between. CDR3 sequence: CASSQDGVGSYNEQFF. The CDR3 bases are TGTGCCAGCAGCCAAGATGGGGTGGGGAGCTACAATGAGCAGTTCTTC.

This rearrangement joins TRBV6-5 to TRBJ2-7; D is unclear. Germline V lookup: CDR1 MNHEY, CDR2 SVGAGI. The CDR3 runs 13 residues. The V end lost 2 bases, the J end lost 4 bases, and 9 bases lay between the germline ends. CDR3: CASSYGDGYEQYF. CDR3 in DNA: TGTGCCAGCAGTTACGGTGACGGTTACGAGCAGTACTTC.

The V call is TRBV19, the J call TRBJ1-3, with 9 positions matching TRBD1. The CDR3 is 16 residues long. Germline assignment: CDR1 LNHDA and CDR2 SQIVND (reference sequence). V lost 5 bases, J lost 0 bases, and 5 bases stayed unmatched. In DNA form, the CDR3 reads TGTGCCAGTAGTCCCCGGACAGGGGTCTCTGGAAACACCATATATTTT. Protein: CASSPRTGVSGNTIYF. The variable domain in full, completed from reference TRBV19 and TRBJ1-3, reads DGGITQSPKYLFRKEGQNVTLSCEQNLNHDAMYWYRQDPGQGLRLIYYSQIVNDFQKGDIAEGYSVSREKKESFPLTVTSAQKNPTAFYLCASSPRTGVSGNTIYFGEGSWLTVV.

The chain recombines TRBV11-2 with TRBJ1-2; 11 bases agree with TRBD1. CDR3 length: 18 amino acids. Germline CDR1 SGHAT, CDR2 FQNNGV. Germline trimming cut 5 bases from V and 8 bases from J; bases unmatched to any gene: 19. This CDR3 reads CASSPHRLLGQGAVGYTF. Here the CDR3 DNA reads TGTGCCAGCAGCCCGCACCGGTTGTTAGGACAGGGGGCAGTAGGCTACACCTTC. The full variable domain, rest sourced from reference TRBV11-2 and TRBJ1-2, is EAGVAQSPRYKIIEKRQSVAFWCNPISGHATLYWYQQILGQGPKLLIQFQNNGVVDDSQLPKDRFSAERLKGVDSTLKIQPAKLEDSAVYLCASSPHRLLGQGAVGYTFGSGTRLTVV.

This clone was observed a few times. V gene TRBV25-1 combines with J gene TRBJ1-4, with a possible D match to TRBD1 (5 bases). The V end was cut by 1 base, the J end by 5 bases, with 14 bases between. The CDR3 totals 16 residues. CDR1 and CDR2 from the germline V gene are MGHDK and SYGVNS. The CDR3 spells CASSEWKGALNEKLFF. DNA for the CDR3: TGTGCCAGCAGTGAATGGAAAGGGGCACTCAATGAAAAACTGTTTTTT. The variable domain in full, completed from reference TRBV25-1 and TRBJ1-4, reads EADIYQTPRYLVIGTGKKITLECSQTMGHDKMYWYQQDPGMELHLIHYSYGVNSTEKGDLSSESTVSRIRTEHFPLTLESARPSHTSQYLCASSEWKGALNEKLFFGSGTQLSVL.

The rearrangement uses TRBV18 and TRBJ1-2; D is ambiguous. V dropped 2 bases and J dropped 8 bases, with 15 bases sitting between them. The CDR3 totals 14 residues. The germline V gene encodes CDR1 KGHSH and CDR2 LQKENI. This CDR3 is CASSPSRTTEGYTF. CDR3 nucleotide sequence: TGTGCCAGCTCACCATCGAGGACTACTGAAGGCTACACCTTC.

This clone was picked up one time. The gene calls are TRBV28 and TRBJ1-5; D call uncertain. In germline, CDR1 is MDHEN, CDR2 SYDVKM. The CDR3 covers 12 residues. V dropped 5 bases and J dropped 5 bases, with 7 bases sitting between them. CDR3 loop: CASSTLDQPQHF. CDR3 nucleotides: TGTGCCAGCAGTACCTTGGATCAGCCCCAGCATTTT.

This clone was counted a single time. The V call is TRBV19, the J call TRBJ1-1; D not resolved. V was cut by 4 bases and J by 8 bases, with 11 bases left in between. The germline V gene encodes CDR1 LNHDA and CDR2 SQIVND (reference sequence). The CDR3 contains 12 residues. The CDR3 DNA reads TGTGCCAGTAGTAGTCGGAGGGCCGAAGCTTTCTTT. Residues: CASSSRRAEAFF.

This chain uses TRBV4-1 with TRBJ2-1; either TRBD1 or TRBD2 may fit D (6 bases each). The CDR3 length is 15 residues. Germline V gene sequence: CDR1 MGHRA, CDR2 YSYEKL. Trimming pared 1 base from V and 7 bases from J, leaving 14 bases between. CDR3 amino acids: CASSQVGGGYNEQFF. The CDR3 DNA is TGCGCCAGCAGCCAAGTCGGGGGCGGCTATAATGAGCAGTTCTTC.

This chain's CDR3 is CASSLRGEQGETQYF. CDR3 nucleotides: TGTGCCAGCAGCTTAAGGGGGGAACAGGGAGAGACCCAGTACTTC. The chain carries TRBV11-3 and TRBJ2-5, with D tentatively TRBD1 or TRBD2 (6 bases each). Looked up from germline, CDR1 is SGHNT and CDR2 is YENEEA. The CDR3 is 15 amino acids. Trimming removed 2 bases from V and 4 bases from J, with 14 bases in between. Variable domain in full (rest from reference TRBV11-3 and TRBJ2-5): EAGVVQSPRYKIIEKKQPVAFWCNPISGHNTLYWYLQNLGQGPELLIRYENEEAVDDSQLPKDRFSAERLKGVDSTLKIQPAELGDSAVYLCASSLRGEQGETQYFGPGTRLLVL.